The T cell receptor (beta chain) under discussion was sequenced for a study of shared clonotypes between healthy human individuals. Trimming left V 0 bases short and J 7 bases short, with 12 bases between. The CDR3 loop spans 15 amino acids. Germline CDR1 is LGHNA and CDR2 is YSLEER. Free of recent acute infections or vaccinations, the donors were healthy HIV-negative adults. In this sample, this clone turned up many times. Template for every sorted-subset replicate PCR totaled around 200 ng DNA, some 30,000 T cell genomes. Libraries were prepared by immunoSEQ multiplex PCR; TCRdb keeps only in-frame clonotypes and omits some of them. The top ten clones hold about half of a sample with some 79,000 clones, 62% of them seen once.

The sequencing input was memory CD8+ T cells sorted from blood. Subset reported: CD45RO+ cells pooled with CCR7-negative TemRA cells. V gene TRBV4-3 combines with J gene TRBJ1-4; D ambiguous. The clonotype originates from a man in his thirties or forties in good health. The CDR3 spells CASSQDTPRGEKLFF. CDR3 coding DNA: TGCGCCAGCAGCCAAGACACGCCCCGGGGTGAAAAACTGTTTTTT.